What follows are 19 T cell receptor beta chains derived from one specimen sequenced in a study of cytomegalovirus exposure and HLA in healthy donors. Primers included in the PCR were 60 Vbeta and 13 Jbeta primers. Sequencing used immunoSEQ multiplex PCR; TCRdb keeps in-frame clones, though not all of them. The sample yields about 150,000 clones, 70% to 90% seen once. The sequencing input was PBMCs. These receptors all come from a woman in her thirties or forties in good health and CMV-seropositive.

The genes are TRBV28 and TRBJ2-7; 7 nucleotides line up with TRBD1. The CDR3 extends over 13 amino acids. CDR1 is MDHEN and CDR2 is SYDVKM in the germline V gene. V lost 9 bases to trimming and J lost 7 bases; unmatched junction nucleotides: 12. The DNA of the CDR3 is TGTGCCAGTACCGGGACAGTTAGCTTAGAGCAGTACTTC. Translated: CASTGTVSLEQYF.

The rearrangement uses TRBV14 and TRBJ1-3; weak D call: TRBD1 (5 bases). CDR3 size: 17 residues. From germline, CDR1 is SGHDN and CDR2 FVKESK. The germline V and J ends were trimmed by 0 bases and 0 bases, with 12 bases remaining between them. The CDR3 is CASSQDGAPSSGNTIYF. In DNA form, the CDR3 reads TGTGCCAGCAGCCAAGATGGGGCCCCGAGCTCTGGAAACACCATATATTTT.

This chain joins TRBV2 and TRBJ2-1; 9 bases line up with TRBD1. CDR1 is SNHLY, CDR2 FYNNEI, per germline. V lost 8 bases, J lost 7 bases, and 9 bases stayed unmatched. This CDR3 comprises 14 residues. The CDR3 is CASGTGQMRNEQFF. The CDR3 DNA follows: TGTGCCAGCGGGACAGGGCAAATGAGGAATGAGCAGTTCTTC.

This clone was recorded a few times. This chain links TRBV15 with TRBJ2-5; D ambiguous. The end of the DNA is better explained by TRBJ2-7, so the J call may be wrong. CDR1 LNHNV and CDR2 YYDKDF come from the germline V gene (reference sequence). This CDR3 comprises 14 residues. CDR3 residues: CATSSHRDSYEQYF. DNA of the CDR3: TGTGCCACCAGCAGCCATAGGGACTCCTACGAGCAGTACTTC.

In its sample, this clone was seen a few times. The chain has TRBV10-3 and TRBJ2-3; 10 bases align to TRBD1. Germline CDR1 and CDR2: ENHRY and SYGVKD. J was trimmed by 2 bases and V by 2 bases; bases with no gene match: 4. The CDR3 is 16 amino acids. For the CDR3, the DNA is TGTGCCATCAGTGAGCCGGGACAGGGGCACACAGATACGCAGTATTTT. This sequence encodes CAISEPGQGHTDTQYF.

CDR3 region: CASSFFGLAGSTDTQYF. CDR3 DNA sequence: TGTGCCAGCAGCTTTTTCGGGCTAGCGGGCAGCACAGATACGCAGTATTTT. The gene calls are TRBV13 and TRBJ2-3, with 8 positions matching TRBD2. The CDR3 covers 17 residues. Per germline, CDR1 PRHDT and CDR2 FYEKMQ (reference sequence). V gave up 3 bases and J gave up 0 bases; unmatched junction bases: 8. The full variable domain, its missing parts supplied by reference TRBV13 and TRBJ2-3, is AAGVIQSPRHLIKEKRETATLKCYPIPRHDTVYWYQQGPGQDPQFLISFYEKMQSDKGSIPDRFSAQQFSDYHSELNMSSLELGDSALYFCASSFFGLAGSTDTQYFGPGTRLTVL.

V is TRBV5-6 and J is TRBJ2-3, with D maybe TRBD2 (5 bases). Deletions cut 4 bases from V and 7 bases from J, with 13 bases between. The CDR3 contains 13 residues. The germline gives CDR1 SGHDT, CDR2 YYEEEE. The CDR3 sequence: CASSLAYGNTQYF. The CDR3 coding sequence is TGTGCCAGCAGCCTGGCCTACGGGAATACGCAGTATTTT.

This clone has only one observation. The chain couples TRBV2 to TRBJ2-1; no clear D. The CDR3 length is 17 residues. The germline V gene encodes CDR1 SNHLY and CDR2 FYNNEI. The ends were cut back, 8 bases at V and 9 bases at J, with 29 bases in the middle. The CDR3 region has the DNA TGTGCCAGCCACAAACCAGGAAAAGACATGTTAATGGGTGAGCAGTTCTTC. Amino acid sequence: CASHKPGKDMLMGEQFF. Supplemented by reference TRBV2 and TRBJ2-1, the full variable domain reads EPEVTQTPSHQVTQMGQEVILRCVPISNHLYFYWYRQILGQKVEFLVSFYNNEISEKSEIFDDQFSVERPDGSNFTLKIRSTKLEDSAMYFCASHKPGKDMLMGEQFFGPGTRLTVL.

This rearrangement joins TRBV10-3 to TRBJ2-6; 9 positions match TRBD1. The V gene's germline CDR1 is ENHRY and CDR2 SYGVKD. This CDR3 is 17 amino acids long. V lost 5 bases to trimming and J lost 0 bases; unmatched junction nucleotides: 5. The CDR3: CAISPGQGRSGANVLTF. The CDR3 DNA sequence: TGTGCCATCAGTCCGGGACAGGGCCGCTCTGGGGCCAACGTCCTGACTTTC.

The J gene is TRBJ1-4, the V gene TRBV27, with D unresolved. Looked up from germline, CDR1 is MNHEY and CDR2 is SMNVEV (reference sequence). Trimming took off 6 bases at V and 4 bases at J, with 12 bases between the two ends. The CDR3 covers 14 residues. CDR3 in amino acids: CASRRTGNNEKLFF. The CDR3, as DNA: TGTGCCAGCAGGCGAACCGGGAATAATGAAAAACTGTTTTTT.

This chain links TRBV29-1 with TRBJ2-1; 12 bases are a match to TRBD2. This CDR3 spans 16 amino acids. CDR1 and CDR2 from the germline V gene are SQVTM and ANQGSEA. The ends lost 1 base at V and 0 bases at J; junction bases unmatched: 1. The CDR3 loop is CSVEGTSGVSYNEQFF. CDR3 sequence (DNA): TGCAGCGTTGAAGGGACTAGCGGGGTCTCCTACAATGAGCAGTTCTTC.

The chain is built from TRBV5-1 and TRBJ1-2; 8 bases are shared with TRBD1. Losses at the gene ends were 1 base for V and 4 bases for J; bases not matched to a gene: 9. CDR3 size: 16 residues. The germline gives CDR1 SGHRS, CDR2 YFSETQ. In nucleotides, the CDR3 is TGCGCCAGCAGCTTGCAGTCAGGGGGCGCAGGCTATGGCTACACCTTC. This codes for CASSLQSGGAGYGYTF.

This chain connects TRBV11-3 to TRBJ2-3; TRBD2 matches 10 bases. Germline trimming cut 4 bases from V and 7 bases from J; bases unmatched to any gene: 11. Germline CDR1 SGHNT, CDR2 YENEEA. The CDR3 contains 16 residues. The CDR3: CASSWILAGRLHTQYF. The DNA for the CDR3 is TGTGCCAGCAGCTGGATACTAGCGGGAAGGCTACATACGCAGTATTTT.

This clone was detected a few times. This rearrangement joins TRBV18 to TRBJ2-4; no definite D call. Deletions cut 0 bases from V and 6 bases from J, with 9 bases between. The V gene's germline CDR1 is KGHSH and CDR2 LQKENI. The CDR3 length is 14 residues. For the CDR3, the DNA is TGTGCCAGCTCACCACCAAAATCCGTAAACATTCAGTACTTC. Translated: CASSPPKSVNIQYF.

The chain couples TRBV5-1 to TRBJ1-4, with 7 bases lining up with TRBD1. The CDR3 is 15 residues long. The V gene's germline CDR1 is SGHRS and CDR2 YFSETQ. With V trimmed by 0 bases and J by 7 bases, 6 bases remained unmatched. The CDR3 here is CASSLAPGTAEKLFF. In DNA form, the CDR3 reads TGCGCCAGCAGCTTGGCCCCCGGGACAGCTGAAAAACTGTTTTTT.

The table lists this clone with a few counts. J is TRBJ2-7 and V is TRBV6-6, with D perhaps TRBD2 (5 bases). Germline CDR1 reads MNHNY; CDR2 reads SVGAGI (reference sequence). The CDR3 runs 13 residues. V dropped 6 bases and J dropped 2 bases, with 11 bases sitting between them. For the CDR3, the DNA is TGTGCCAGCAGCTCCAGCGGCCCCTACGAGCAGTACTTC. Translation gives CASSSSGPYEQYF.

The rearrangement joins TRBV6-5 to TRBJ2-1; 8 bases line up with TRBD1. V lost 6 bases, J lost 4 bases, and 8 bases stayed unmatched. The germline CDR1 and CDR2 sequences are MNHEY and SVGAGI. The CDR3 runs 15 residues. The CDR3 spells CASRPDRGWYNEQFF. The CDR3 DNA sequence: TGTGCCAGCAGACCAGACAGGGGTTGGTACAATGAGCAGTTCTTC.

This clone was counted once. The V call is TRBV7-9, the J call TRBJ2-5; D may be TRBD1 (6 bases). V dropped 1 base and J dropped 2 bases, with 17 bases sitting between them. The CDR3 loop spans 17 amino acids. In germline, CDR1 is SEHNR, CDR2 FQNEAQ (reference sequence). The CDR3 DNA reads TGTGCCAGCAGCTTAGTCCCGGCAGGGGCGATTCAAGAGACCCAGTACTTC. This gives the protein CASSLVPAGAIQETQYF.

This clone was seen repeatedly, ten times or more. The chain uses TRBV6-1 and TRBJ2-1; 9 nucleotides line up with TRBD1. Germline trimming cut 5 bases from V and 9 bases from J; bases unmatched to any gene: 11. CDR1 and CDR2 from the germline V gene are MNHNS and SASEGT. The CDR3 consists of 15 residues. The CDR3 region has the DNA TGTGCCAGCAGTTTAGGACAGGGGTTAAGAACTGAGCAGTTCTTC. Translation gives CASSLGQGLRTEQFF.